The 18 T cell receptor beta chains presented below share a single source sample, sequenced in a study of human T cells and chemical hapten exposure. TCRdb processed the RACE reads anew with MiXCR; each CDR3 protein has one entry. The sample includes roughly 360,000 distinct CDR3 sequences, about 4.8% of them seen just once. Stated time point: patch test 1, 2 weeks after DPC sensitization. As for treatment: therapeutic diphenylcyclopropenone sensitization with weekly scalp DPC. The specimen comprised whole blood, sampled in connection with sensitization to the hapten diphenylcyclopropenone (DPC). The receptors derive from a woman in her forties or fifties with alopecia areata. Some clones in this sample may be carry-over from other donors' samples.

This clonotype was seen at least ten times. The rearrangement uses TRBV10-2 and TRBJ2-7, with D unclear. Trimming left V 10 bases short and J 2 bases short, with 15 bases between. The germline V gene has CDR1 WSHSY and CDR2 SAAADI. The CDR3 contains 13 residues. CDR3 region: CATYLPPAYEQYF. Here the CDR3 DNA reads TGCGCCACCTACCTACCCCCGGCCTACGAGCAGTACTTC.

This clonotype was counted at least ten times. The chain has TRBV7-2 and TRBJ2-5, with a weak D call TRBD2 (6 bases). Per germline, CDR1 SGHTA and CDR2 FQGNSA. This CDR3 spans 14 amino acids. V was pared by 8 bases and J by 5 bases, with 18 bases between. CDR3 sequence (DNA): TGTGCCAGCCAAATCAGGAAAGGGAGGGAGACCCAGTACTTC. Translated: CASQIRKGRETQYF.

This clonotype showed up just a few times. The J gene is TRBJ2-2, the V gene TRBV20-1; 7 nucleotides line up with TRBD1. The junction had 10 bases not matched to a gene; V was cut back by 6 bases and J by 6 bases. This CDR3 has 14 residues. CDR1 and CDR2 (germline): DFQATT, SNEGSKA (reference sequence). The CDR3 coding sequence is TGCAGTGCCATTAGACAGGGAAGGGCCGGGGAGCTGTTTTTT. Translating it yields CSAIRQGRAGELFF.

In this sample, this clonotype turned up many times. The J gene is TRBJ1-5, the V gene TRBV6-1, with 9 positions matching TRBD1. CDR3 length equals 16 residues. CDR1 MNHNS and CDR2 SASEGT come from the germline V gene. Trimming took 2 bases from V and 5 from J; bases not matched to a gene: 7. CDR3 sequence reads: CASSEIGQGFYQPQHF. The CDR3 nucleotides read TGTGCCAGCAGTGAAATAGGACAGGGGTTTTATCAGCCCCAGCATTTT.

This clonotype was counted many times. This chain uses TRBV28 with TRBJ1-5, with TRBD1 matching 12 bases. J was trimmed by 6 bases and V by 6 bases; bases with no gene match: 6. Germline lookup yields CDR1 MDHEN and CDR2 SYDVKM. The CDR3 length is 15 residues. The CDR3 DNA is TGTGCCAGCAGCACCGGGGACAGGGGGCTTCAGCCCCAGCATTTT. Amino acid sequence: CASSTGDRGLQPQHF. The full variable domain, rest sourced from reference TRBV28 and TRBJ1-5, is DVKVTQSSRYLVKRTGEKVFLECVQDMDHENMFWYRQDPGLGLRLIYFSYDVKMKEKGDIPEGYSVSREKKERFSLILESASTNQTSMYLCASSTGDRGLQPQHFGDGTRLSIL.

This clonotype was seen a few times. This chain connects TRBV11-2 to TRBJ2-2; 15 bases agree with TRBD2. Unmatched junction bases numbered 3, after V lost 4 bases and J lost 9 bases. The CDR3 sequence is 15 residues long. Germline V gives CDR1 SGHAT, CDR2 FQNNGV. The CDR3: CASSSGTSGRRELFF. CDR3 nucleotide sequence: TGTGCCAGCAGCTCCGGGACTAGCGGGAGGAGGGAGCTGTTTTTT. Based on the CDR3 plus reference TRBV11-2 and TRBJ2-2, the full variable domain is EAGVAQSPRYKIIEKRQSVAFWCNPISGHATLYWYQQILGQGPKLLIQFQNNGVVDDSQLPKDRFSAERLKGVDSTLKIQPAKLEDSAVYLCASSSGTSGRRELFFGEGSRLTVL.

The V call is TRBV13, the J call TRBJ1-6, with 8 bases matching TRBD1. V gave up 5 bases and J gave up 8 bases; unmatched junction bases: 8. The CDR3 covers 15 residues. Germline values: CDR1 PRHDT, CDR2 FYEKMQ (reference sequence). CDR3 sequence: CASSPRGRKDSPLHF. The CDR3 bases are TGTGCCAGCAGCCCCAGGGGGCGCAAGGATTCACCCCTCCACTTT. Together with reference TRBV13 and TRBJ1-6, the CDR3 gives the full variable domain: AAGVIQSPRHLIKEKRETATLKCYPIPRHDTVYWYQQGPGQDPQFLISFYEKMQSDKGSIPDRFSAQQFSDYHSELNMSSLELGDSALYFCASSPRGRKDSPLHFGNGTRLTVT.

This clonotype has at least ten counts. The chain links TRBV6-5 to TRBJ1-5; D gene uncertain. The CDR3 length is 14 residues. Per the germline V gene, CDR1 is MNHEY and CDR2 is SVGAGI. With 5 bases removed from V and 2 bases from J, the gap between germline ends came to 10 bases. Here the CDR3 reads CASSAGMGNQPQHF. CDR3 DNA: TGTGCCAGCAGTGCGGGCATGGGCAATCAGCCCCAGCATTTT.

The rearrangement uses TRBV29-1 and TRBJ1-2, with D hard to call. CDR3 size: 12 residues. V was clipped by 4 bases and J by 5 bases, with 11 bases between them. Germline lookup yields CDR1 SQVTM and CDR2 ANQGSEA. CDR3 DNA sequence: TGCAGCGTTGTACTCCCCCGGTATGGCTACACCTTC. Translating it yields CSVVLPRYGYTF.

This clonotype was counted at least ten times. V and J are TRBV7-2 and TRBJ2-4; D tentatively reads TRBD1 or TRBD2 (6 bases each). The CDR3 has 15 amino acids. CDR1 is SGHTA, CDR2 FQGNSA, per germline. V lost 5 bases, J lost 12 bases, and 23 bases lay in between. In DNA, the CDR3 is TGTGCCAGCAGCCCCTCACTGGGGGGCTCAAAGGATCAGTACTTC. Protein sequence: CASSPSLGGSKDQYF. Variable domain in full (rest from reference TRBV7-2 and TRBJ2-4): GAGVSQSPSNKVTEKGKDVELRCDPISGHTALYWYRQSLGQGLEFLIYFQGNSAPDKSGLPSDRFSAERTGGSVSTLTIQRTQQEDSAVYLCASSPSLGGSKDQYFGAGTRLSVL.

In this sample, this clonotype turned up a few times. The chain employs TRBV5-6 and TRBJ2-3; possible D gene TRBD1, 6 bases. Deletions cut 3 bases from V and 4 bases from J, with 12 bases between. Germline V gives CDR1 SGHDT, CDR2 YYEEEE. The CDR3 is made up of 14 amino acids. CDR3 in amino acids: CASSSGQSADTQYF. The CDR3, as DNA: TGTGCCAGCAGCTCAGGACAGAGCGCAGATACGCAGTATTTT.

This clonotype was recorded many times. In DNA form, the CDR3 reads TGTGCCAGCAGCTTGACAGGGACCGGCTATGGCTACACCTTC. Translation gives CASSLTGTGYGYTF. The chain carries TRBV27 and TRBJ1-2, with 7 bases lining up with TRBD1. V lost 6 bases to trimming and J lost 4 bases; unmatched junction nucleotides: 8. CDR3 size: 14 residues. The germline V gene encodes CDR1 MNHEY and CDR2 SMNVEV (reference sequence).

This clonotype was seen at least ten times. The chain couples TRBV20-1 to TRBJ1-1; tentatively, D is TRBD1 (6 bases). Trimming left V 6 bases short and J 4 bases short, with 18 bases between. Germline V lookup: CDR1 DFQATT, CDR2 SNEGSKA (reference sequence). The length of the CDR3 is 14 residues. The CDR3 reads CSAVGGVGGTEAFF. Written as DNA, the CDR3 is TGCAGTGCAGTGGGGGGCGTCGGGGGCACTGAAGCTTTCTTT.

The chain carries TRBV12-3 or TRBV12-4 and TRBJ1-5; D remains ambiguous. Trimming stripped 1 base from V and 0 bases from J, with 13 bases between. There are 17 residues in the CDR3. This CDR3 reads CASSLGGGLYSNQPQHF. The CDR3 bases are TGTGCCAGCAGTTTAGGCGGCGGGCTTTATAGCAATCAGCCCCAGCATTTT.

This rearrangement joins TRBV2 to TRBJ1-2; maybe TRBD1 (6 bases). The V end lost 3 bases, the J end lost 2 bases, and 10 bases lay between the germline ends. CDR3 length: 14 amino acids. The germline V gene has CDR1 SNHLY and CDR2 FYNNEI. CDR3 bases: TGTGCCAGCAGTGATGGGGGGCAAAACTATGGCTACACCTTC. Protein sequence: CASSDGGQNYGYTF.

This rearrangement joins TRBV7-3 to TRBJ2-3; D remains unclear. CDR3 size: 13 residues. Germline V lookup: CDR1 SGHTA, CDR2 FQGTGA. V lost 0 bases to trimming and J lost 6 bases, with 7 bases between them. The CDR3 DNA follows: TGTGCCAGCAGCTTAACGTATAGGGATACGCAGTATTTT. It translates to CASSLTYRDTQYF.

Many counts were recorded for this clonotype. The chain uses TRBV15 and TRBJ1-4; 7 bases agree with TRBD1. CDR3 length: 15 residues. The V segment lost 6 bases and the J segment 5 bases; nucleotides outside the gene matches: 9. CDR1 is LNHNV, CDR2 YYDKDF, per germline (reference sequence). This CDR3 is CATSNNRGGNEKLFF. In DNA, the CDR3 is TGTGCCACCAGTAACAACAGGGGAGGGAATGAAAAACTGTTTTTT.

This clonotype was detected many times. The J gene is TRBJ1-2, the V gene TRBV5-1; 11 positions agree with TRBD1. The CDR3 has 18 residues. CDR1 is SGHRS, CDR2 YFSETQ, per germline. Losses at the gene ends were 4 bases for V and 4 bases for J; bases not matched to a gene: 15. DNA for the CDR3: TGCGCCAGCAGCACATCCGGGACAGGGGGTACCCATGGCTATGGCTACACCTTC. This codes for CASSTSGTGGTHGYGYTF.